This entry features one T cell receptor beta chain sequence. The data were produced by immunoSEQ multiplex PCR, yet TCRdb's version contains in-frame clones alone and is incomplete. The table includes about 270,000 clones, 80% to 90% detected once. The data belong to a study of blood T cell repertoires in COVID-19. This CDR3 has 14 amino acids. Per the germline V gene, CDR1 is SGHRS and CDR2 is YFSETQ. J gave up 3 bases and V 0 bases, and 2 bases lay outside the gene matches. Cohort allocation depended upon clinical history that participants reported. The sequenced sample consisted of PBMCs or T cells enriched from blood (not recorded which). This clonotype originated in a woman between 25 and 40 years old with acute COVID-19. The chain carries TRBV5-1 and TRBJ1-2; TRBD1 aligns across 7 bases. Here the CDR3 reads CASSLGDRDYGYTF. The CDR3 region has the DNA TGCGCCAGCAGCTTGGGGGACAGAGACTATGGCTACACCTTC. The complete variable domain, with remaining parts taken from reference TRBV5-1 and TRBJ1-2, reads KAGVTQTPRYLIKTRGQQVTLSCSPISGHRSVSWYQQTPGQGLQFLFEYFSETQRNKGNFPGRFSGRQFSNSRSEMNVSTLELGDSALYLCASSLGDRDYGYTFGSGTRLTVV.